A selection of T cell receptor beta chains follows, all from one sample in a study of blood T cell repertoires in COVID-19. The assay was immunoSEQ multiplex PCR, and TCRdb's table has in-frame clones only and misses some. The profile covers about 31,000 clones, with more than 80% appearing a single time and roughly 0.59% taken by the ten largest. The sequencing input was peripheral blood. These receptor sequences come from a woman in her forties with active or convalescent COVID-19. Both conserved end residues are part of each CDR3.

V,CDR3
TRBV9,CASSVGLNQPQHF
TRBV7-9,CASSLGGSTYEQYF
TRBV7-8,CASRPGQGATEAFF
TRBV29-1,CSVNPGTSGRAGGELFF
TRBV7-9,CASSLAKGHTEAFF
TRBV11-2,CASSFNRQALDSPLHF
TRBV14,CASSQVSSSISGYTF
TRBV5-1,CASSVDTGATNTEAFF
TRBV6-5,CASSYNTGGYGYTF
TRBV28,CASTRTGGSYEQYF
TRBV18,CASSRGQGVKQPQHF
TRBV19,CASSIQGRNSPLHF
TRBV9,CASTPRSGGGQETQYF
TRBV18,CASSTTDNSNQPQHF
TRBV7-2,CASSYRRGPQETQYF
TRBV11-2,CASSEGVKERGLRDTQYF
TRBV30,CAWSVEGSEKLFF
TRBV4-3,CASSQEWSGGPYNEQFF
TRBV5-1,CASSPSGRGMDTQYF
TRBV11-1,CASSLAFTGGTEAFF
TRBV5-1,CASSQAAGVETQYF
TRBV5-1,CASSPGDRGRETQYF
TRBV5-8,CASSSASGVQETQYF
TRBV2,CASTRTSGASGELFF
TRBV5-1,CASSLPTGRGTEAFF
TRBV6-5,CASSRDRESNQPQHF
TRBV7-9,CASSPGAGELFF
TRBV28,CASSPGGEGRGRTEAFF
TRBV7-3,CASSLLAGGADTQYF
TRBV19,CASTSPQRGDYGYTF
TRBV6-5,CASSYVRGDGYTF
TRBV9,CASSVGQGGTGELFF
TRBV5-1,CASSLATASGTDTQYF